The T cell receptor beta chain described here comes from a study of long-term antiretroviral therapy in people with HIV. Overall study results and limits: With ART, diversity went up but was still lower than in transplant donor controls.

Regarding this clone: Its specificity is unknown.

Sequencing relied on immunoSEQ assay v3.0, run at survey level. Per-sample sequencing targets were roughly 40,000-50,000 T-cell genomes. TCRdb's copy holds only in-frame clones and misses some; the assay was immunoSEQ multiplex PCR. The table has some 28,000 clones, approximately 86% seen once. PBMC samples from each donor numbered at least one pre-ART and at least two post-ART. Everyone in the study who had HIV was treated in the United States. This material consisted of unsorted PBMCs, taken 3 years after starting antiretroviral therapy. This sequence was found in a man between 40 and 49 years old with HIV.

The CDR3: CASKAGTQNTGELFF. The DNA of the CDR3 is TGTGCCAGCAAGGCCGGGACTCAGAACACCGGGGAGCTGTTTTTT. V usage is TRBV2 and J usage is TRBJ2-2; maybe TRBD2 (6 bases). V gave up 7 bases and J gave up 1 base, with 13 bases separating them. This CDR3 is built from 15 residues. CDR1 and CDR2 (germline): SNHLY, FYNNEI.